This is a list of T cell receptor beta chains from one sample in a study of shared clonotypes between healthy human individuals. Sequencing was performed with immunoSEQ multiplex PCR; in TCRdb, only in-frame clones are kept and a portion is missing. The sample lists over a million clones, roughly 74% seen once, with roughly 0.62% in the top ten. Sequencing input: memory CD4+ T cells from PBMCs. The receptors originated from a man between 18 and 35 years old in good health. Some clones in this sample may be carry-over from other donors' samples. The CDR3 runs from the conserved cysteine through the conserved F or W. Fields, in order: D gene, J gene, clone size, V gene, CDR3 DNA, CDR3 protein. The D gene is left open where the match is weak. Clone size is stated in some rows and not others, as once, few, many or a class when expanded.

>.|TRBJ1-5|once|TRBV21-1
TGTGCAGCAGCGGGGAGCAATCAGCCCCAGCATTTT
CAAAGSNQPQHF
>TRBD2|TRBJ2-3|.|TRBV5-4
TGTGCCAGCAGCTTGGGTTTTGTAGCGGGAGGATACGGGGATACGCAGTATTTT
CASSLGFVAGGYGDTQYF
>TRBD1|TRBJ1-2|.|TRBV7-8
TGTGCCAGCAGCCACTCAGGGGGCCTCTATGGCTACACCTTC
CASSHSGGLYGYTF
>TRBD2|TRBJ2-7|.|TRBV13
TGTGCCAGCAGCTATACTAGCGGGGTAACCTACGAGCAGTACTTC
CASSYTSGVTYEQYF
>.|TRBJ2-6|few|TRBV6-4
TGTGCCAGCAGTGATTTGACGAGCTCTGGGGCCAACGTCCTGACTTTC
CASSDLTSSGANVLTF
>.|TRBJ1-2|.|TRBV28
TGTGCCAGCAGCTTCGGACAGACCCTACGCTACTATGGCTACACCTTC
CASSFGQTLRYYGYTF
>.|TRBJ1-1|.|TRBV5-4
TGTGCCAGCAGCTTGGTCCTGGGGGGTGAAGCTTTCTTT
CASSLVLGGEAFF
>.|TRBJ2-1|.|TRBV28
TGTGCCAGCCTTGACAGAATCAATGAGCAGTTCTTC
CASLDRINEQFF
>.|TRBJ2-2|.|TRBV7-3
TGTGCCAGCAGCTTAAAGGTTAATAAGGACACCGGGGAGCTGTTTTTT
CASSLKVNKDTGELFF
>.|TRBJ2-3|.|TRBV7-3
TGTGCCAGCAGCTTAAGGCCCACAGATACGCAGTATTTT
CASSLRPTDTQYF
>TRBD2|TRBJ2-1|once|TRBV7-9
TGTGCCAGCAGCCTCCATGGGACTAGCGGGGGTAGGAATGAGCAGTTCTTC
CASSLHGTSGGRNEQFF
>.|TRBJ1-2|many|TRBV29-1
TGCAGCGTTGGCGCGGGAAGGGTTGGCTACACCTTC
CSVGAGRVGYTF
>.|TRBJ2-1|.|TRBV9
TGTGCCAGCAGCGTAGTGTCCGGAACCTACAATGAGCAGTTCTTC
CASSVVSGTYNEQFF
>.|TRBJ2-1|once|TRBV5-1
TGCGCCAGCAGCTTGGAGCCAGGATTATACAACAATGAGCAGTTCTTC
CASSLEPGLYNNEQFF
>.|TRBJ2-5|.|TRBV11-3
TGTGCCAGCAGCTTACGAGGGAGGATGGCCCAGTACTTC
CASSLRGRMAQYF
>TRBD1|TRBJ1-5|few|TRBV6-6
TGTGCCAGCAGGGACAGGGTTGACGATCAGCCCCAGCATTTT
CASRDRVDDQPQHF
>.|TRBJ2-2|once|TRBV10-1
TGCGCCAGCAGTGCGGGTGGAGGCACCGGGGAGCTGTTTTTT
CASSAGGGTGELFF
>.|TRBJ2-7|.|TRBV5-1
TGCGCCAGCAGCTTGGTAGAGGCATCCCAATACGAGCAGTACTTC
CASSLVEASQYEQYF
>TRBD2|TRBJ2-1|.|TRBV11-3
TGTGCCAGCAGCTTAGATCCCAAGACTAGCGGGAGAGTGTACAATGAGCAGTTCTTC
CASSLDPKTSGRVYNEQFF
>TRBD1|TRBJ1-2|once|TRBV28
TGTGCCAGCAGTCTGACAGGGTTTGGCTATGGCTACACCTTC
CASSLTGFGYGYTF
>TRBD1|TRBJ1-1|.|TRBV28
TGTGCCAGCAGTTTTGGGACAGGGAGAAATACTGAAGCTTTCTTT
CASSFGTGRNTEAFF
>TRBD1|TRBJ1-1|.|TRBV28
TGTGCCAGCAGTTTATGGGGGACAGGGAGAACTGAAGCTTTCTTT
CASSLWGTGRTEAFF
>.|TRBJ1-1|.|TRBV30
TGTGCCTGGACCCCTTGGCGGAACACTGAAGCTTTCTTT
CAWTPWRNTEAFF
>TRBD2|TRBJ2-5|.|TRBV7-2
TGTGCCAGCGAAATCCCGGGAGGGCTAGAGACCCAGTACTTC
CASEIPGGLETQYF
>TRBD1|TRBJ2-1|.|TRBV10-3
TGTGCCATCAGTGACAGGACAGGCGCTAATGGCAATGAGCAGTTCTTC
CAISDRTGANGNEQFF
>.|TRBJ1-1|.|TRBV28
TGTGCCAGCACCCCCGGCCGCAACACTGAAGCTTTCTTT
CASTPGRNTEAFF
>.|TRBJ1-2|few|TRBV30
TGTGCCTGGAGAGACGGGCCTAACTATGGCTACACCTTC
CAWRDGPNYGYTF
>TRBD1|TRBJ1-5|few|TRBV28
TGTGCCAGCAGTTTGTCCAGGGGGCTACGTGGAGGCAATCAGCCCCAGCATTTT
CASSLSRGLRGGNQPQHF
>TRBD1|TRBJ2-7|.|TRBV7-9
TGTGCCAGCAGCAAGGGACAGGACCCTTACGAGCAGTACTTC
CASSKGQDPYEQYF
>TRBD1|TRBJ1-4|.|TRBV6-1
TGTGCCAGCAGTGGGGACAGGGGGTTTGACGAAAAACTGTTTTTT
CASSGDRGFDEKLFF
>TRBD2|TRBJ2-7|.|TRBV6-1
TGTGCCAGCAGTGAAGAAGGGAGGGCAGGGCTCTCCTACGAGCAGTACTTC
CASSEEGRAGLSYEQYF
>.|TRBJ2-3|.|TRBV2
TGTGCCAGCGGGGGATTAAGCACAGATACGCAGTATTTT
CASGGLSTDTQYF
>TRBD1|TRBJ1-2|.|TRBV7-8
TGTGCCAGCAGCTTATCCCCAGCCCAACAGGGGAACTATGGCTACACCTTC
CASSLSPAQQGNYGYTF
>.|TRBJ2-2|.|TRBV6-6
TGTGCCAGCAGTTCCCACGAGGCGAACACCGGGGAGCTGTTTTTT
CASSSHEANTGELFF
>.|TRBJ1-5|.|TRBV10-1
TGCGCCAGCATTCGGCAGGGTAATCAGCCCCAGCATTTT
CASIRQGNQPQHF
>TRBD1|TRBJ2-5|.|TRBV15
TGTGCCACCAGCAGAGAGGACAGGGGGTTCAGAGAGACCCAGTACTTC
CATSREDRGFRETQYF
>.|TRBJ2-5|once|TRBV2
TGTGCCAGCCAGAGGACTATATCGGTGGAGACCCAGTACTTC
CASQRTISVETQYF
>TRBD2|TRBJ2-1|.|TRBV29-1
TGCAGCGTGGCTCGGGGGGGAGCCCTGATTAATGAGCAGTTCTTC
CSVARGGALINEQFF
>.|TRBJ2-7|.|TRBV5-4
TGTGCCAGCAGCTTCTTTCCGGGGTCGGGCTACGAGCAGTACTTC
CASSFFPGSGYEQYF
>.|TRBJ1-5|.|TRBV28
TGTGCCAGCAGTTCACCTCAGGGTAGAGTGCGCCAGCCCCAGCATTTT
CASSSPQGRVRQPQHF
>.|TRBJ2-7|.|TRBV30
TGTGCCTGGGAAGACAGGTGGGCCAAATACGAGCAGTACTTC
CAWEDRWAKYEQYF
>.|TRBJ1-1|.|TRBV19
TGTGCCAGTAGGGACCGGAACACTGAAGCTTTCTTT
CASRDRNTEAFF
>TRBD2|TRBJ2-1|.|TRBV28
TGTGCCAGCAGTTTGAGAGGGAGGGCCTACAATGAGCAGTTCTTC
CASSLRGRAYNEQFF
>.|TRBJ1-5|.|TRBV19
TGTGCCAGTAGTTTGATGGGGGCAAGGCAGCCCCAGCATTTT
CASSLMGARQPQHF
>.|TRBJ2-5|many|TRBV27
TGTGCCAGCAGTTTTACAGGGTACCAAGAGACCCAGTACTTC
CASSFTGYQETQYF